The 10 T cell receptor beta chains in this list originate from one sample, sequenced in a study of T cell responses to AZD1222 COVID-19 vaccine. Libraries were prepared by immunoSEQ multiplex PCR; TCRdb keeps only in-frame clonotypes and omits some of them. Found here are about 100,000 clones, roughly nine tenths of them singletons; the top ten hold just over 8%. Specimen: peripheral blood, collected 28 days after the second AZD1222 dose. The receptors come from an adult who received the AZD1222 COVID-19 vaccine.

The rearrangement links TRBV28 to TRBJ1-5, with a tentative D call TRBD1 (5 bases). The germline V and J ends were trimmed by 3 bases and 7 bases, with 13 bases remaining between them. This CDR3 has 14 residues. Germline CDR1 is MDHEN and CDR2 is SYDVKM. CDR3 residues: CASSFGGSPQPQHF. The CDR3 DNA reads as TGTGCCAGCAGTTTCGGGGGGTCCCCGCAGCCCCAGCATTTT.

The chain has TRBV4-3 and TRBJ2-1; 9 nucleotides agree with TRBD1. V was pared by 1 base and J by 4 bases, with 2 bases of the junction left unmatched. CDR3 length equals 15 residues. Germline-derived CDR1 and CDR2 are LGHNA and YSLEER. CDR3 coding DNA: TGCGCCAGCAGCCAAGGGGGACAGGGATACAATGAGCAGTTCTTC. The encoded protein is CASSQGGQGYNEQFF.

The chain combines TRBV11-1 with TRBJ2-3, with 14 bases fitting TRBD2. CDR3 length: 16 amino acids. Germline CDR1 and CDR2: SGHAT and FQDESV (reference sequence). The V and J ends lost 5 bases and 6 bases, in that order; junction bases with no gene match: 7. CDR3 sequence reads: CASSLGLAGGGDTQYF. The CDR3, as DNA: TGTGCCAGCAGCCTAGGACTAGCGGGAGGTGGGGATACGCAGTATTTT.

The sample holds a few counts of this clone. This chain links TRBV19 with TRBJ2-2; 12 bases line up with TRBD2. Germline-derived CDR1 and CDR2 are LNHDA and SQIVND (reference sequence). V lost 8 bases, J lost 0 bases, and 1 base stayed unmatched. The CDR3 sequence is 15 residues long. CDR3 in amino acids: CASGLAGPNTGELFF. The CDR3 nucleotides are TGTGCCAGTGGACTAGCGGGACCGAACACCGGGGAGCTGTTTTTT.

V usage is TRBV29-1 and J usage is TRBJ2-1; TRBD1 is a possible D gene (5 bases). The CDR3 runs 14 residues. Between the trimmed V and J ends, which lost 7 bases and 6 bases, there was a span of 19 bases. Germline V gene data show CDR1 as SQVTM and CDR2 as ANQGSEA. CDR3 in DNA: TGCAGCGCCGGAAGGCAGGGAATGCTCAATGAGCAGTTCTTC. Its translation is CSAGRQGMLNEQFF.

CDR3 loop: CASTPKAGRVSSDTQYF. CDR3 DNA: TGTGCCAGTACTCCGAAAGCCGGGAGGGTTTCTAGCGATACGCAGTATTTT. The chain couples TRBV19 to TRBJ2-3, with 8 positions matching TRBD2. This CDR3 contains 17 residues. Germline CDR1 reads LNHDA; CDR2 reads SQIVND (reference sequence). Trimming cost V 7 bases and J 6 bases; bases outside gene matches: 18.

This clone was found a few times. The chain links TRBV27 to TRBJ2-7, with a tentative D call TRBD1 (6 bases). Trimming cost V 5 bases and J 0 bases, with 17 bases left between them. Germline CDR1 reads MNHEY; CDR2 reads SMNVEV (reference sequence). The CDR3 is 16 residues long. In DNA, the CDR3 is TGTGCCAGCAGTCGAGGGGCAGGGGCGAGCTCCTACGAGCAGTACTTC. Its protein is CASSRGAGASSYEQYF.

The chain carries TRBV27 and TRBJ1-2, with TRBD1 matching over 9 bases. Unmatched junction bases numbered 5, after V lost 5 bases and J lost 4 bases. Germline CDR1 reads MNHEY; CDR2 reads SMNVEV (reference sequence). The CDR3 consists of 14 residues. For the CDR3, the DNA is TGTGCCAGCAGTCCGGGACAGGGATCCTATGGCTACACCTTC. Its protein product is CASSPGQGSYGYTF.

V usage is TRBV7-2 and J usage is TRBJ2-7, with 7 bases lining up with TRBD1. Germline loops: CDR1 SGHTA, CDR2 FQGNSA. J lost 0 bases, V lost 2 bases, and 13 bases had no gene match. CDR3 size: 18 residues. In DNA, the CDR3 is TGTGCCAGCAGCTTAAGCCACCGAGAGACAGGGAGCTCCTACGAGCAGTACTTC. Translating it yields CASSLSHRETGSSYEQYF.

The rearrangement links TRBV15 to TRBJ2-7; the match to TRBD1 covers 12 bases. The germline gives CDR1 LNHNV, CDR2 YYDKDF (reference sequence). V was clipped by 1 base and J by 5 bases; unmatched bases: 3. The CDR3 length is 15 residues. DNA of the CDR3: TGTGCCACCAGCAGAGCCGGGACAGGGGGCAACGAGCAGTACTTC. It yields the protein CATSRAGTGGNEQYF.